This is a list of T cell receptor beta chains from one sample in a study of early T cells in non-severe SARS-CoV-2 infection. One entry per CDR3 protein results from TCRdb running MiXCR on the 5' RACE reads. The sample has over 60,000 distinct CDR3 sequences, around 9.1% seen once. The source was whole blood, collected at baseline. The receptors stem from an adult who was a healthcare worker with PCR-confirmed SARS-CoV-2 infection or an uninfected control (not recorded which). Each CDR3 is given with its conserved first and last residue. Each record gives: clone size, J gene, V gene, D gene, CDR3 protein, CDR3 DNA. D genes are given only for firm matches. Clone size, where shown, is once, few, many, or a class for clones that have expanded.

abundance: few
j_gene: TRBJ2-3
v_gene: TRBV15
d_gene: TRBD2
CDR3aa: CATSATAGGPPDTQYF
CDR3nt: TGTGCCACCAGCGCTACAGCGGGGGGGCCCCCAGATACGCAGTATTTT

abundance: -
j_gene: TRBJ2-2
v_gene: TRBV11-2
d_gene: -
CDR3aa: CASSLNRNTGELFF
CDR3nt: TGTGCCAGCAGCTTAAACAGGAACACCGGGGAGCTGTTTTTT

abundance: -
j_gene: TRBJ2-3
v_gene: TRBV29-1
d_gene: -
CDR3aa: CSWGARTDTQYF
CDR3nt: TGCAGCTGGGGGGCCCGCACAGATACGCAGTATTTT

abundance: -
j_gene: TRBJ1-5
v_gene: TRBV29-1
d_gene: TRBD1
CDR3aa: CSVRDRDNQPQHF
CDR3nt: TGCAGCGTCCGGGACAGGGACAATCAGCCCCAGCATTTT

abundance: many
j_gene: TRBJ2-7
v_gene: TRBV4-1
d_gene: -
CDR3aa: CASSLDRTYEQYF
CDR3nt: TGCGCCAGCAGCTTAGATAGGACCTACGAGCAGTACTTC

abundance: -
j_gene: TRBJ2-1
v_gene: TRBV6-5
d_gene: -
CDR3aa: CASSSQGLLGDEQFF
CDR3nt: TGTGCCAGCAGTTCACAGGGCCTCCTTGGGGATGAGCAGTTCTTC

abundance: -
j_gene: TRBJ2-1
v_gene: TRBV3-1
d_gene: TRBD2
CDR3aa: CASSLGLARDNEQFF
CDR3nt: TGTGCCAGCAGCCTCGGACTAGCGAGGGACAATGAGCAGTTCTTC

abundance: many
j_gene: TRBJ1-1
v_gene: TRBV19
d_gene: -
CDR3aa: CASRTHAYTEAFF
CDR3nt: TGTGCCAGCAGGACGCATGCGTACACTGAAGCTTTCTTT

abundance: many
j_gene: TRBJ1-1
v_gene: TRBV5-1
d_gene: -
CDR3aa: CASSLRQGETEAFF
CDR3nt: TGCGCCAGCAGCTTGCGTCAGGGAGAAACTGAAGCTTTCTTT

abundance: many
j_gene: TRBJ2-3
v_gene: TRBV9
d_gene: -
CDR3aa: CASSVQGTDTQYF
CDR3nt: TGTGCCAGCAGCGTACAGGGAACAGATACGCAGTATTTT